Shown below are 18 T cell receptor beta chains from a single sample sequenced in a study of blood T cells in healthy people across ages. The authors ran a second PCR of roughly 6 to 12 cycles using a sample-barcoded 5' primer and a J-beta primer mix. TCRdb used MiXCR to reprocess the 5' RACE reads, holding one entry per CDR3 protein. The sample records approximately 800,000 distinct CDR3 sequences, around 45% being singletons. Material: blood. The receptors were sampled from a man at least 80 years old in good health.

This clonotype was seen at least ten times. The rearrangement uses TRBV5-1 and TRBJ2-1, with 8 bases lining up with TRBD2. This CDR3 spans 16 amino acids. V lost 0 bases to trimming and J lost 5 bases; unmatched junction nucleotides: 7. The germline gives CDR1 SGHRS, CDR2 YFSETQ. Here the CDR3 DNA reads TGCGCCAGCAGCTTGGCCATAACTAGCGGCCACAATGAGCAGTTCTTC. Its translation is CASSLAITSGHNEQFF.

The CDR3 here is CASSHRDGNEQYF. In nucleotides, the CDR3 is TGCGCCAGCAGCCACCGGGACGGCAATGAGCAGTACTTC. This sequence joins TRBV5-1 and TRBJ2-1; D possibly uses TRBD1 or TRBD2 (5 bases each). Gene TRBJ2-7 matches the end of the DNA better, so the J call may be wrong. The CDR3 runs 13 residues. The germline V gene has CDR1 SGHRS and CDR2 YFSETQ.

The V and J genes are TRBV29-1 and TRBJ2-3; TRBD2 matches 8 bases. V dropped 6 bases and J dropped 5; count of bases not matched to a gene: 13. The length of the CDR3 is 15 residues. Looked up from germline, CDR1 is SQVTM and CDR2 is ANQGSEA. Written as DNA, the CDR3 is TGCAGCGTCTCAACGAGACTAGCGCCAATAGATACGCAGTATTTT. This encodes CSVSTRLAPIDTQYF.

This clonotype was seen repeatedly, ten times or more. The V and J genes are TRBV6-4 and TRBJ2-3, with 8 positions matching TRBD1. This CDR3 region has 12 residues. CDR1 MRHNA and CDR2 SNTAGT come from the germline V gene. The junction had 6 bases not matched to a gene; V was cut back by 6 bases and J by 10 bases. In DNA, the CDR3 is TGTGCCAGCAGCCTCGGACAGGGCGCGCAGTATTTT. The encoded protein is CASSLGQGAQYF.

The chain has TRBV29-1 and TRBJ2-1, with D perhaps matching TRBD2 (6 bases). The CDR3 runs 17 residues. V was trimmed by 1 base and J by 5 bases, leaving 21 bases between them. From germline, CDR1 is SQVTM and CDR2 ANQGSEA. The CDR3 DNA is TGCAGCGTTGAAGGGGAGGCAGGGTCAAACTCGGACAATGAGCAGTTCTTC. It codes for CSVEGEAGSNSDNEQFF.

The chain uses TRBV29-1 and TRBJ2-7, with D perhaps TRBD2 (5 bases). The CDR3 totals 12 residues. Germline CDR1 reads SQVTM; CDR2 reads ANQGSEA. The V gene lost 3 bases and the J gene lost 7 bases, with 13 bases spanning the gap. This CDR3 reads CSVDRGGGEQYF. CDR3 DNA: TGCAGCGTTGATCGTGGAGGCGGTGAGCAGTACTTC.

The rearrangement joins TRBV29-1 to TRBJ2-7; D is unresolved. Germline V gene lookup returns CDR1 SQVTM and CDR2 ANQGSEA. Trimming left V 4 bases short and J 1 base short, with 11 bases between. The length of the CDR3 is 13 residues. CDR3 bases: TGCAGCGTTGCCAAAGGACGGTCCTACGAGCAGTACTTC. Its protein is CSVAKGRSYEQYF.

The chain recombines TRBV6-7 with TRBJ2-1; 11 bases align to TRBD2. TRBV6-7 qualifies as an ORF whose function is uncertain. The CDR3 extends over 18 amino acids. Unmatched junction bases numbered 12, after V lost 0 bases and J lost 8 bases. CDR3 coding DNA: TGTGCCAGCAGTTACTCGCTGACTAGCGGGAACCGTGGGGATGAGCAGTTCTTC. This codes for CASSYSLTSGNRGDEQFF.

CDR3: CASSVDMGRSYEQYF. The CDR3 DNA is TGTGCCAGCAGCGTAGATATGGGGAGGTCCTACGAGCAGTACTTC. The chain uses TRBV9 and TRBJ2-7; the D gene is possibly TRBD2 (6 bases). V lost 0 bases and J lost 1, with 11 bases in between. The CDR3 length is 15 residues. Germline CDR1 SGDLS, CDR2 YYNGEE.

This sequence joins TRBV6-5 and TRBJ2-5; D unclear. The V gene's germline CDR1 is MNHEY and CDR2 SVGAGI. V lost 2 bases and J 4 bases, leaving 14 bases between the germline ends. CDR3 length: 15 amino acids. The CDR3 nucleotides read TGTGCCAGCAGTTACGGTAACAGTATGGCAGAGACCCAGTACTTC. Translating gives CASSYGNSMAETQYF.

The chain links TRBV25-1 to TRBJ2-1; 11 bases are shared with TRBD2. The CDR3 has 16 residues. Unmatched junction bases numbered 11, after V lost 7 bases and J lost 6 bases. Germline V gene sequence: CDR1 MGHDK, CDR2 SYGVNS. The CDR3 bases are TGTGCCAGCATCGAGGGATGTAGCGGGAGGGCCAATGAGCAGTTCTTC. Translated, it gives CASIEGCSGRANEQFF.

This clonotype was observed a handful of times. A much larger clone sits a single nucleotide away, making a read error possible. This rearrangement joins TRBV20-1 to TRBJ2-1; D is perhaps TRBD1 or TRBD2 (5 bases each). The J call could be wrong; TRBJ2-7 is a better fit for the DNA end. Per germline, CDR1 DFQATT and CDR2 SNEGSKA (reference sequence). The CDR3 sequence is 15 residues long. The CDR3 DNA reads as TGCAGTGCTAGAGGAGGGGACCCTGAGTACAATGAGCAGTACTTC. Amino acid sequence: CSARGGDPEYNEQYF.

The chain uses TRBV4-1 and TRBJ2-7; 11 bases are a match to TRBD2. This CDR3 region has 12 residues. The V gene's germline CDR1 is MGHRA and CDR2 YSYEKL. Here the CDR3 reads CASTSGAYEQYF. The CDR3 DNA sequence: TGCGCATCGACTAGCGGGGCCTACGAGCAGTACTTC.

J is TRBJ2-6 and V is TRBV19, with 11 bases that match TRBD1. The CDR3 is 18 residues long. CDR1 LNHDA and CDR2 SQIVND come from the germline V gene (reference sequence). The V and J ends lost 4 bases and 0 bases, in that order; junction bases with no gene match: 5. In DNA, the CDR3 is TGTGCCAGTAGTACCCGGACAGGGGGCCTCTCTGGGGCCAACGTCCTGACTTTC. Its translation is CASSTRTGGLSGANVLTF.

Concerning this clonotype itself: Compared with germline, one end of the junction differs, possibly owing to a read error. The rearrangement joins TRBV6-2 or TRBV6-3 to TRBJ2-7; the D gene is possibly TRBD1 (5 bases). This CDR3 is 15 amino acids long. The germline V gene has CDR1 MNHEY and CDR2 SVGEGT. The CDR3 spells CVSRYGQSFSYEQYF. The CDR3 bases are TGTGTCAGCAGATATGGACAATCTTTCTCCTACGAGCAGTACTTC.

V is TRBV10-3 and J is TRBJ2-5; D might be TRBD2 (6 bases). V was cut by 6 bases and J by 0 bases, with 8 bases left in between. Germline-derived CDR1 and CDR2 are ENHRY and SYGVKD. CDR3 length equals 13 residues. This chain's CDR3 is CAIRGLDQETQYF. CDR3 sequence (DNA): TGTGCCATCAGGGGACTCGACCAAGAGACCCAGTACTTC.

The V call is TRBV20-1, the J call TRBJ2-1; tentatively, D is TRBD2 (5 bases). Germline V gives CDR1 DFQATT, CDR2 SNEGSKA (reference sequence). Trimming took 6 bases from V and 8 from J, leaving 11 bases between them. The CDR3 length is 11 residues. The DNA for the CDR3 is TGCAGTGCCGATTACGGGGATGAGCAGTTCTTC. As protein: CSADYGDEQFF.

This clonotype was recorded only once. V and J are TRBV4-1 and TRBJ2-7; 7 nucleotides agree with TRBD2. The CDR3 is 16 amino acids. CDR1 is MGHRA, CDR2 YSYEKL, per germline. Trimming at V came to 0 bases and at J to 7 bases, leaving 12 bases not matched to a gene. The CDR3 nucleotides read TGCGCCAGCAGCCAAGATTGGGCGGGGGTCGCACGGGAGCAGTACTTC. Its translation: CASSQDWAGVAREQYF.